This entry lists 24 T cell receptor beta chains sequenced from one sample in a study of blood T cell repertoires in COVID-19. The protocol was immunoSEQ multiplex PCR, while the TCRdb copy is restricted to in-frame clones and leaves out a portion. The sample lists 150,000 to 200,000 clones, 80% to 90% occurring once. The sample consisted of PBMCs or T cells enriched from blood (not recorded which). The receptors originated from a middle-aged man who had recovered from COVID-19.

The chain recombines TRBV7-8 with TRBJ2-5, with 7 bases that match TRBD1. The J segment lost 1 base and the V segment lost 5 bases, leaving 10 bases of the junction unmatched. Germline values: CDR1 SGHVS, CDR2 FQNEAQ. The CDR3 covers 16 residues. CDR3 loop: CASSRNNRGSQETQYF. The CDR3 nucleotides read TGTGCCAGCAGCAGAAACAACAGGGGATCCCAAGAGACCCAGTACTTC.

The V and J genes are TRBV27 and TRBJ1-2, with 8 positions matching TRBD1. The germline gives CDR1 MNHEY, CDR2 SMNVEV (reference sequence). CDR3 length: 15 amino acids. With 2 bases clipped from V and 2 bases from J, the junction kept 4 bases outside the gene matches. The CDR3 protein is CASSLNAGGNYGYTF. In nucleotides, the CDR3 is TGTGCCAGCAGTTTAAACGCAGGGGGCAACTATGGCTACACCTTC.

The chain couples TRBV6-4 to TRBJ1-3; 7 nucleotides agree with TRBD1. After removal of 3 bases from V and 4 bases from J, the junction contained 3 bases not matched to a gene. The V gene's germline CDR1 is MRHNA and CDR2 SNTAGT. This CDR3 has 14 amino acids. The CDR3 here is CASSEPGQGNTIYF. The DNA for the CDR3 is TGTGCCAGCAGTGAACCGGGACAGGGAAACACCATATATTTT.

The CDR3 region has the DNA TGTGCCAGCAGTGAGGACAGGTTAACCGGGGAGCTGTTTTTT. Its translation: CASSEDRLTGELFF. The V and J genes are TRBV2 and TRBJ2-2; TRBD1 aligns across 7 bases. V lost 3 bases to trimming and J lost 5 bases; unmatched junction nucleotides: 3. In germline, CDR1 is SNHLY, CDR2 FYNNEI. CDR3 length equals 14 residues.

The chain has TRBV25-1 and TRBJ2-7; no firm D call. The ends were cut back, 2 bases at V and 2 bases at J, with 13 bases in the middle. This CDR3 region has 15 residues. The germline gives CDR1 MGHDK, CDR2 SYGVNS. Written as DNA, the CDR3 is TGTGCCAGCAGTGAACTTGTCAGGCCAACCTACGAGCAGTACTTC. Its translation: CASSELVRPTYEQYF.

The chain carries TRBV9 and TRBJ1-6; D is ambiguous. The CDR3 length is 15 residues. Germline CDR1 reads SGDLS; CDR2 reads YYNGEE. Trimming pared 0 bases from V and 8 bases from J, leaving 12 bases between. CDR3 DNA: TGTGCCAGCAGCGTAGCTACCGGGAGGGATTCACCCCTCCACTTT. Protein sequence: CASSVATGRDSPLHF.

The V gene is TRBV9, the J gene TRBJ2-5; 8 bases line up with TRBD2. The V gene's germline CDR1 is SGDLS and CDR2 YYNGEE. V lost 2 bases to trimming and J lost 5 bases; unmatched junction nucleotides: 5. The CDR3 runs 14 residues. This CDR3 reads CASSVLPSGETQYF. CDR3 DNA sequence: TGTGCCAGCAGCGTTCTTCCTAGCGGGGAGACCCAGTACTTC. The whole variable domain, filled in from reference TRBV9 and TRBJ2-5, reads DSGVTQTPKHLITATGQRVTLRCSPRSGDLSVYWYQQSLDQGLQFLIQYYNGEERAKGNILERFSAQQFPDLHSELNLSSLELGDSALYFCASSVLPSGETQYFGPGTRLLVL.

This rearrangement joins TRBV7-9 to TRBJ2-7; 7 bases align to TRBD1. Germline assignment: CDR1 SEHNR and CDR2 FQNEAQ (reference sequence). The CDR3 extends over 15 amino acids. V lost 3 bases, J lost 6 bases, and 11 bases stayed unmatched. The CDR3: CASSFAGTALFEQYF. For the CDR3, the DNA is TGTGCCAGCAGCTTCGCCGGGACAGCCCTTTTCGAGCAGTACTTC.

The chain links TRBV6-1 to TRBJ1-1, with 12 bases fitting TRBD1. Germline V gene sequence: CDR1 MNHNS, CDR2 SASEGT. With V trimmed by 4 bases and J by 1 base, 7 bases remained unmatched. The CDR3 consists of 17 residues. In DNA form, the CDR3 reads TGTGCCAGCAGTGCCTCCGGGACAGGGGGCCCGAACACTGAAGCTTTCTTT. Translating gives CASSASGTGGPNTEAFF.

The chain has TRBV5-6 and TRBJ1-1, with D uncertain. V was cut by 1 base and J by 1 base, with 8 bases left in between. The CDR3 runs 14 residues. The germline V gene has CDR1 SGHDT and CDR2 YYEEEE. CDR3 region: CASSLQRGNTEAFF. For the CDR3, the DNA is TGTGCCAGCAGCTTGCAACGGGGGAACACTGAAGCTTTCTTT.

This clone has just one count. V and J are TRBV2 and TRBJ1-5; no definite D call. CDR3 length: 13 residues. V dropped 6 bases and J dropped 2 bases, with 8 bases sitting between them. Germline V CDR1 and CDR2: SNHLY, FYNNEI. The chain's CDR3 is CASSRVGNQPQHF. CDR3 coding DNA: TGTGCCAGCAGCCGGGTTGGCAATCAGCCCCAGCATTTT.

V and J are TRBV24-1 and TRBJ1-4, with 9 nucleotides matching TRBD1. Germline CDR1 and CDR2: KGHDR and SFDVKD. The trim removed 3 bases at V and 3 bases at J, leaving 4 bases unmatched. CDR3 size: 16 residues. Written as DNA, the CDR3 is TGTGCCACCAGTGATGGGGACAGGGCAGCTAATGAAAAACTGTTTTTT. The encoded protein is CATSDGDRAANEKLFF.

The rearrangement uses TRBV5-1 and TRBJ2-3; possibly TRBD1 for D (6 bases). Germline loops: CDR1 SGHRS, CDR2 YFSETQ. V dropped 0 bases and J dropped 2 bases, with 10 bases sitting between them. The CDR3 spans 15 residues. The CDR3 reads CASSLAGTNTDTQYF. The CDR3 DNA reads as TGCGCCAGCAGCTTGGCGGGGACAAACACAGATACGCAGTATTTT. Full variable domain (missing parts from reference TRBV5-1 and TRBJ2-3): KAGVTQTPRYLIKTRGQQVTLSCSPISGHRSVSWYQQTPGQGLQFLFEYFSETQRNKGNFPGRFSGRQFSNSRSEMNVSTLELGDSALYLCASSLAGTNTDTQYFGPGTRLTVL.

The rearrangement links TRBV2 to TRBJ1-6; TRBD1 might be the D (5 bases). The CDR3 loop spans 14 amino acids. Trimming left V 8 bases short and J 7 bases short, with 15 bases between. The germline V gene encodes CDR1 SNHLY and CDR2 FYNNEI. CDR3 in DNA: TGTGCCAGCTCAAGGCGACAGCAAAATTCACCCCTCCACTTT. Translating gives CASSRRQQNSPLHF.

A single count supports this clone. V is TRBV7-9 and J is TRBJ1-3, with D unclear. V was clipped by 5 bases and J by 0 bases, with 8 bases between them. Germline lookup yields CDR1 SEHNR and CDR2 FQNEAQ (reference sequence). The CDR3 is 14 amino acids. DNA for the CDR3: TGTGCCAGCAGCCGCGGGGACTCTGGAAACACCATATATTTT. This sequence encodes CASSRGDSGNTIYF.

This rearrangement joins TRBV3-1 (or the pseudogene TRBV3-2) to TRBJ1-2, with D perhaps matching TRBD1 (6 bases). This CDR3 has 16 amino acids. Trimming shortened V by 1 base and J by 2 bases, and 14 bases separated the two germline ends. Germline V CDR1 and CDR2: LGHDT, YNNKEL (reference sequence). This CDR3 is CASSQGGGGQNYGYTF. For the CDR3, the DNA is TGTGCCAGCAGCCAAGGGGGAGGGGGGCAGAACTATGGCTACACCTTC.

The rearrangement links TRBV18 to TRBJ1-4; no clear D. The germline V gene has CDR1 KGHSH and CDR2 LQKENI. V was shortened by 1 base and J by 4 bases, with 10 bases between the two germline ends. CDR3 length equals 15 residues. CDR3 in amino acids: CASSPLGSINEKLFF. Here the CDR3 DNA reads TGTGCCAGCTCACCACTGGGCAGTATTAATGAAAAACTGTTTTTT.

The chain links TRBV2 to TRBJ2-1, with 11 bases matching TRBD1. The CDR3 is made up of 16 amino acids. After removal of 6 bases from V and 0 bases from J, the junction contained 4 bases not matched to a gene. The germline gives CDR1 SNHLY, CDR2 FYNNEI. CDR3 nucleotides: TGTGCCAGCAGAGCCGGGACAGGGGGCTCCTACAATGAGCAGTTCTTC. Its translation is CASRAGTGGSYNEQFF.

This clone was seen only a few times. This sequence joins TRBV19 and TRBJ1-2, with 10 positions matching TRBD1. Germline trimming cut 8 bases from V and 6 bases from J; bases unmatched to any gene: 9. CDR1 is LNHDA and CDR2 is SQIVND in the germline V gene (reference sequence). This CDR3 has 14 residues. The CDR3, as DNA: TGTGCCAGTTATAGCGGGACAGGGGTCGATGGCTACACCTTC. This codes for CASYSGTGVDGYTF.

A few counts support this clone. The chain employs TRBV3-1 (or the pseudogene TRBV3-2) and TRBJ1-4; 8 positions agree with TRBD1. Trimming at V came to 3 bases and at J to 7 bases, leaving 7 bases not matched to a gene. CDR3 size: 15 residues. Germline V lookup: CDR1 LGHDT, CDR2 YNNKEL (reference sequence). CDR3 sequence (DNA): TGTGCCAGCAGCCACCGGACAGGGCTTCCTGAAAAACTGTTTTTT. This codes for CASSHRTGLPEKLFF.

The gene calls are TRBV28 and TRBJ2-7; 9 nucleotides match TRBD2. There are 16 residues in the CDR3. Germline V gene data show CDR1 as MDHEN and CDR2 as SYDVKM. V gave up 5 bases and J gave up 1 base; unmatched junction bases: 9. CDR3 sequence: CASSGSGLAPSYEQYF. CDR3 DNA: TGTGCCAGCAGTGGATCAGGACTAGCGCCGTCCTACGAGCAGTACTTC. Looking up the rest from reference TRBV28 and TRBJ2-7 gives the full variable domain: DVKVTQSSRYLVKRTGEKVFLECVQDMDHENMFWYRQDPGLGLRLIYFSYDVKMKEKGDIPEGYSVSREKKERFSLILESASTNQTSMYLCASSGSGLAPSYEQYFGPGTRLTVT.

This CDR3 is CASSLLDRGSYNEQFF. Here the CDR3 DNA reads TGTGCCAGCAGCCTACTAGACAGGGGCTCCTACAATGAGCAGTTCTTC. The chain links TRBV11-2 to TRBJ2-1; 8 nucleotides match TRBD1. CDR1 is SGHAT, CDR2 FQNNGV, per germline. This CDR3 is 16 amino acids long. V lost 5 bases to trimming and J lost 0 bases; unmatched junction nucleotides: 6.

The gene calls are TRBV6-5 and TRBJ1-5, with D unresolved. V was clipped by 6 bases and J by 0 bases, with 12 bases between them. Per the germline V gene, CDR1 is MNHEY and CDR2 is SVGAGI. This CDR3 region has 15 residues. CDR3 bases: TGTGCCAGCAGCCTATCCAGCGATAGCAATCAGCCCCAGCATTTT. This gives the protein CASSLSSDSNQPQHF.

The gene calls are TRBV15 and TRBJ1-4, with 7 bases identical to TRBD1. This CDR3 region has 18 residues. The V and J ends lost 0 bases and 2 bases, in that order; junction bases with no gene match: 9. The germline V gene encodes CDR1 LNHNV and CDR2 YYDKDF (reference sequence). This CDR3 is CATSRDNRQGVTNEKLFF. Written as DNA, the CDR3 is TGTGCCACCAGCAGAGATAACAGGCAGGGGGTCACTAATGAAAAACTGTTTTTT.